These T cell receptor beta chains were read from a single sample in a study of blood T cell repertoires in COVID-19. Some clones are missing from TCRdb's copy, which holds only in-frame ones; the method was immunoSEQ multiplex PCR. The sample gives 140,000 to 150,000 clones, over 65% of which show up once; 5.5% to 7% is in the top ten. The material sequenced was PBMCs or T cells enriched from blood (not recorded which). Every receptor here comes from a woman between 50 and 59 years old who had recovered from COVID-19. The CDR3 runs from the conserved cysteine through the conserved F or W. D genes are given only for firm matches. Only some rows state a clone size, as once, few, many or a class for expanded clones.

D,size,J,V,DNA,CDR3
-,-,TRBJ1-2,TRBV11-1,TGTGCCAGCAGCTATGCAGGGGATGTTATTGGCTACACCTTC,CASSYAGDVIGYTF
TRBD1,-,TRBJ1-5,TRBV28,TGTGCCAGCAGTCCAGCCCCATCAGGGGGCTCCTTCAATCAGCCCCAGCATTTT,CASSPAPSGGSFNQPQHF
TRBD1,-,TRBJ1-3,TRBV18,TGTGCCAGCTCACCAGGGACAGGGGGCTCTGGAAACACCATATATTTT,CASSPGTGGSGNTIYF
-,-,TRBJ1-5,TRBV5-6,TGTGCCAGCAGCTTGGGATGGGGGGGCAATCAGCCCCAGCATTTT,CASSLGWGGNQPQHF
-,-,TRBJ2-2,TRBV9,TGTGCCAGCAGCGCTCATCTCTCGGGCGGGGAGCTGTTTTTT,CASSAHLSGGELFF
-,few,TRBJ1-4,TRBV5-1,TGCGCCAGCAGCTTGGGGGGGCCACGGGAAAAACTGTTTTTT,CASSLGGPREKLFF
-,-,TRBJ1-2,TRBV5-1,TGCGCCAGCAGCTTCGAGGAGGGTGGCTATGGCTACACCTTC,CASSFEEGGYGYTF
-,once,TRBJ1-1,TRBV6-5,TGTGCCAGCAGCCCCTGGGGGGGGAATGAAGCTTTCTTT,CASSPWGGNEAFF
-,-,TRBJ1-2,TRBV5-5,TGTGCCAGCAGCTTAATTGCAGGGGCTGAATATGGCTACACCTTC,CASSLIAGAEYGYTF
-,-,TRBJ2-1,TRBV14,TGTGCCAGCAGCCCCCCGTCCTCCTACAATGAGCAGTTCTTC,CASSPPSSYNEQFF
TRBD2,-,TRBJ2-5,TRBV2,TGTGCCAGCAAGGGACTAGCGGCTCAAGAGACCCAGTACTTC,CASKGLAAQETQYF
TRBD1,-,TRBJ1-5,TRBV3-1/TRBV3-2,TGTGCCAGCAGCCAGGGTCGGACAGGGTATCAGCCCCAGCATTTT,CASSQGRTGYQPQHF
TRBD2,-,TRBJ2-5,TRBV20-1,TGCAGTGCTAGTCTCCAGCGGGGGGGCGGGGAGACCCAGTACTTC,CSASLQRGGGETQYF
TRBD1,-,TRBJ1-1,TRBV2,TGTGCCAATGGACAGGGTGGTACTGAAGCTTTCTTT,CANGQGGTEAFF
-,few,TRBJ1-5,TRBV27,TGTGCCAGCAGTTTATCACGCAGGGACAATCAGCCCCAGCATTTT,CASSLSRRDNQPQHF
TRBD2,-,TRBJ2-1,TRBV7-8,TGTGCCAGCAGCTCCCTTTTCGCGGGGGGGGCTTCCTACAATGAGCAGTTCTTC,CASSSLFAGGASYNEQFF
-,once,TRBJ1-2,TRBV27,TGTGCCAGCCAACCGTACCGGCGGATGAACTATGGCTACACCTTC,CASQPYRRMNYGYTF
TRBD2,-,TRBJ2-5,TRBV7-6,TGTGCCAGCAGCTTGGGACTAGCGCCCCAAGAGACCCAGTACTTC,CASSLGLAPQETQYF
TRBD1,once,TRBJ2-5,TRBV7-6,TGTGCCAGCAGCTTAGGGGCAGGGGGCCAAGAGACCCAGTACTTC,CASSLGAGGQETQYF
TRBD1,-,TRBJ2-5,TRBV3-1/TRBV3-2,TGTGCCAGCAGCCAAGGGGGCTACAGGGGGCAAGAGACCCAGTACTTC,CASSQGGYRGQETQYF
-,few,TRBJ1-3,TRBV4-2,TGTGCCAGCAGCCAGGGGGAGGGGACCTACTCTGGAAACACCATATATTTT,CASSQGEGTYSGNTIYF
-,-,TRBJ1-1,TRBV28,TGTGCCAGCCGACAGGAGCTAGCTGCGAACACTGAAGCTTTCTTT,CASRQELAANTEAFF
TRBD1,-,TRBJ2-3,TRBV24-1,TGTGCCACCAGTGATCCGGACAGGGCAGATACGCAGTATTTT,CATSDPDRADTQYF
TRBD1,once,TRBJ1-4,TRBV4-2,TGTGCCAGCAGCCAAGACGGACAGGGGGCGACTAATGAAAAACTGTTTTTT,CASSQDGQGATNEKLFF
-,-,TRBJ1-2,TRBV4-1,TGCGCCAGCAGCCAAGATTGGGGAGGGACCAACTATGGCTACACCTTC,CASSQDWGGTNYGYTF
TRBD2,-,TRBJ2-5,TRBV19,TGTGCCAGTAGTGTCCTAGCGGGGGCCCAAGAGACCCAGTACTTC,CASSVLAGAQETQYF
TRBD1,-,TRBJ1-1,TRBV4-1,TGCGCCAGCAGCCAGATACAGGGGCTGAAGAACACTGAAGCTTTCTTT,CASSQIQGLKNTEAFF
-,-,TRBJ1-5,TRBV5-1,TGCGCCAGCAGCTTGGTCGCAGGGGCAGATCAGCCCCAGCATTTT,CASSLVAGADQPQHF
-,-,TRBJ1-1,TRBV6-5,TGTGCCAGCAGTTACTTACCGACAGGAAACACTGAAGCTTTCTTT,CASSYLPTGNTEAFF
TRBD1,-,TRBJ1-2,TRBV27,TGTGCCAGCAGTTTAGACAGGGGGAACTATGGCTACACCTTC,CASSLDRGNYGYTF
-,-,TRBJ2-7,TRBV10-3,TGTGCCATCAGTGAGTCTGGAGGACGTAACTACGAGCAGTACTTC,CAISESGGRNYEQYF
-,-,TRBJ1-1,TRBV4-1,TGCGCCAGCAGCCACACTAGCCAGGGCTCACTACATCTATCGGTCGCTTTCTTT,CASSHTSQGSLHLSVAFF
-,once,TRBJ2-7,TRBV28,TGTGCCAGCTGTGAGCGGCTTTGCTACGAGCAGTACTTC,CASCERLCYEQYF
TRBD1,-,TRBJ1-5,TRBV19,TGTGCCAGTAGTATTGGACAGGGCCAGCCCCAGCATTTT,CASSIGQGQPQHF
TRBD1,-,TRBJ1-5,TRBV27,TGTGCCAGCAGCGTGACAGGGTATAATCAGCCCCAGCATTTT,CASSVTGYNQPQHF
-,-,TRBJ1-5,TRBV5-8,TGTGCCAGCAGCTCGGGGTGGAGTAGCAATCAGCCCCAGCATTTT,CASSSGWSSNQPQHF